These 10 T cell receptor beta chains came from one sample sequenced in a study of cytomegalovirus exposure and HLA in healthy donors. PCR primers comprised 60 Vbeta and 13 Jbeta primers. Libraries were prepared by immunoSEQ multiplex PCR; TCRdb keeps only in-frame clonotypes and omits some of them. The sample comprises about 98,000 clones, less than 70% of which are singletons, and 1.2% rests with the top ten. The sample comprised PBMCs. These receptors were obtained from a female donor in good health and CMV-seronegative.

The chain joins TRBV11-2 to TRBJ1-5, with 7 bases matching TRBD1. The CDR3 runs 13 residues. Looked up from germline, CDR1 is SGHAT and CDR2 is FQNNGV. The V gene end was trimmed by 5 bases and the J gene end by 4 bases; junction bases not matched to a gene: 2. The CDR3 nucleotides read TGTGCCAGCAGCCCGACAGGGAATCAGCCCCAGCATTTT. Translated, it gives CASSPTGNQPQHF. Supplemented by reference TRBV11-2 and TRBJ1-5, the full variable domain reads EAGVAQSPRYKIIEKRQSVAFWCNPISGHATLYWYQQILGQGPKLLIQFQNNGVVDDSQLPKDRFSAERLKGVDSTLKIQPAKLEDSAVYLCASSPTGNQPQHFGDGTRLSIL.

This clone was seen only a few times. The chain links TRBV2 to TRBJ1-5; D unclear. Trimming took off 9 bases at V and 2 bases at J, with 8 bases between the two ends. The CDR3 has 12 residues. Per the germline V gene, CDR1 is SNHLY and CDR2 is FYNNEI. The DNA of the CDR3 is TGTGCCAGTTGGGGAGGCAATCAGCCCCAGCATTTT. Translation: CASWGGNQPQHF.

The CDR3 spells CASSHGLLEDEQYF. DNA of the CDR3: TGCGCCAGCAGCCATGGACTGCTTGAGGACGAGCAGTACTTC. The chain recombines TRBV4-1 with TRBJ2-7; possible D gene TRBD2, 5 bases. This CDR3 region has 14 residues. Trimming took 3 bases from V and 5 from J, leaving 14 bases between them. Looked up from germline, CDR1 is MGHRA and CDR2 is YSYEKL.

V and J are TRBV5-1 and TRBJ2-5; 8 nucleotides agree with TRBD1. CDR3 size: 16 residues. Germline V gene sequence: CDR1 SGHRS, CDR2 YFSETQ. Trimming at V came to 1 base and at J to 4 bases, leaving 9 bases not matched to a gene. The CDR3 coding sequence is TGCGCCAGCAGCTTGCGTCCGACAGGGGCCGGAGAGACCCAGTACTTC. It yields the protein CASSLRPTGAGETQYF.

The chain recombines TRBV5-1 with TRBJ1-1; D ambiguous. The length of the CDR3 is 15 residues. The V gene lost 0 bases and the J gene lost 3 bases, with 12 bases spanning the gap. Germline-derived CDR1 and CDR2 are SGHRS and YFSETQ. The CDR3 DNA reads as TGCGCCAGCAGCTTGGTAGCGGAACTGGACACTGAAGCTTTCTTT. Its protein is CASSLVAELDTEAFF.

The rearrangement uses TRBV6-4 and TRBJ2-3, with TRBD2 identical over 16 bases. V lost 5 bases and J lost 6; bases outside the gene matches: 5. The CDR3 is 16 residues long. Germline assignment: CDR1 MRHNA and CDR2 SNTAGT. The CDR3 bases are TGTGCCAGCAGTCATGGGACTAGCGGGGGGGCCGATACGCAGTATTTT. This encodes CASSHGTSGGADTQYF.

The gene calls are TRBV30 and TRBJ2-3; D gene ambiguous. V lost 8 bases, J lost 0 bases, and 12 bases lay in between. The germline V gene encodes CDR1 GTSNPN and CDR2 SVGIG (reference sequence). The length of the CDR3 is 13 residues. CDR3 loop: CALNRYSTDTQYF. For the CDR3, the DNA is TGTGCCCTGAACCGGTATAGCACAGATACGCAGTATTTT.

V usage is TRBV27 and J usage is TRBJ2-2, with D maybe TRBD1 (6 bases). Trimming stripped 8 bases from V and 4 bases from J, with 14 bases between. The CDR3 length is 14 residues. The germline gives CDR1 MNHEY, CDR2 SMNVEV (reference sequence). This chain's CDR3 is CASGRIGGTGELFF. The CDR3 DNA follows: TGTGCCAGCGGACGGATAGGGGGCACCGGGGAGCTGTTTTTT.

The chain joins TRBV6-5 to TRBJ1-2; 8 nucleotides agree with TRBD1. J gave up 7 bases and V 10 bases, and 14 bases lay outside the gene matches. Germline CDR1 is MNHEY and CDR2 is SVGAGI. CDR3 length equals 14 residues. The CDR3 region is CATKNSGQAAGYTF. CDR3 DNA sequence: TGTGCCACCAAGAACTCGGGACAGGCGGCTGGCTACACCTTC.

The rearrangement joins TRBV11-3 to TRBJ1-2; D call uncertain. Germline V gene lookup returns CDR1 SGHNT and CDR2 YENEEA. The CDR3 has 12 residues. V lost 5 bases, J lost 8 bases, and 12 bases lay in between. CDR3 in amino acids: CASSPGRGGYTF. CDR3 coding DNA: TGTGCCAGCAGCCCCGGGAGAGGAGGCTACACCTTC.